This TCR beta chain was captured in a study of T cell changes during pregnancy in multiple sclerosis. Per germline, CDR1 SGHVS and CDR2 FQNEAQ. J lost 2 bases, V lost 4 bases, and 6 bases had no gene match. This CDR3 region has 15 residues. Assay used: immunoSEQ multiplex PCR; TCRdb lists only in-frame clones, some missing. The sample shows tens of thousands of clones, about 92% of them seen only once. Material: peripheral blood, obtained in the second trimester of pregnancy. This receptor was obtained from a female donor with multiple sclerosis, enrolled in a pregnancy study. This chain connects TRBV7-8 to TRBJ1-2; 8 positions match TRBD1. DNA of the CDR3: TGTGCCAGCAGCTCTAGGACAGGGTTAAACTATGGCTACACCTTC. Its protein product is CASSSRTGLNYGYTF.